This T cell receptor beta chain derives from a study of long-term antiretroviral therapy in people with HIV. General study points: Repertoires looked antigen-experienced, with only a slight naive shift after ART.

About this clone itself: Antigen: not known.

Survey-level resolution applied to immunoSEQ assay v3.0. Some clones are missing from TCRdb's copy, which holds only in-frame ones; the method was immunoSEQ multiplex PCR. The repertoire holds about 28,000 clones, roughly 90% seen once, with 4.2% in the top ten. Germline assignment: CDR1 LNHDA and CDR2 SQIVND (reference sequence). CDR3 size: 15 residues. Trimming pared 5 bases from V and 2 bases from J, leaving 14 bases between. Specimen: unsorted PBMCs, collected 3.1 years after starting antiretroviral therapy. The gene calls are TRBV19 and TRBJ2-3; D is possibly TRBD2 (5 bases). The clonotype originates from a man between 18 and 35 years old with HIV. The CDR3 DNA reads TGTGCCAGTAGTGCGTACGCCGGACTCACAGATACGCAGTATTTT. It codes for CASSAYAGLTDTQYF.